This T cell receptor (beta chain) came from a study of blood T cell repertoires in COVID-19. The assay was immunoSEQ multiplex PCR, and TCRdb's table has in-frame clones only and misses some. The sample records some 150,000 clones, over 75% being singletons. The CDR3 spans 15 residues. Germline CDR1 and CDR2: MNHNS and SASEGT. The V and J ends lost 2 bases and 3 bases respectively, with 12 bases between them. This clone was seen more than once but under ten times. The receptor comes from a woman between 25 and 40 years old with acute COVID-19. The chain joins TRBV6-1 to TRBJ2-3; D is possibly TRBD2 (5 bases). Sequencing was done on a sample of PBMCs or T cells enriched from blood (not recorded which). As DNA, the CDR3 is TGTGCCAGCAGTGAATTGGCGGGCCAAACAGATACGCAGTATTTT. Its protein product is CASSELAGQTDTQYF.